The rows below give T cell receptor beta chains drawn from one sample of a study of Ad26.COV2.S vaccination and SARS-CoV-2 variants. This table comes from immunoSEQ multiplex PCR, and its TCRdb copy is limited to in-frame clones, with some not included. The table records 320,000 or so clones, roughly nine tenths of them present only once. The sample consisted of peripheral blood, taken in a trial of Ad26.COV2.S vaccine versus placebo. The origin of the receptors is a person aged 18-60 years who received the Ad26.COV2.S COVID-19 vaccine or a placebo. Each CDR3 is given with its conserved first and last residue. Each record gives: CDR3 DNA, CDR3 protein, V gene, clone size, J gene, D gene, CDR3 length. The D gene is left open where the match is weak. Size is stated for part of the rows, as once, few or many counts, or as a class when the clone is expanded.

DNA: TGCGCCAGCAGCCAAGAAAGGGGGGGGAGAGGCTACACCTTC; CDR3: CASSQERGGRGYTF; V: TRBV4-3; size: few; J: TRBJ1-2; D: NA; length: 14
DNA: TGTGCCAGCAGCCCTCAGTTATGGGGAGGGACAACTAATGAAAAACTGTTTTTT; CDR3: CASSPQLWGGTTNEKLFF; V: TRBV7-8; size: NA; J: TRBJ1-4; D: NA; length: 18
DNA: TGCAGCGTTCGAGGACAGGGGGCGGAAAAACTGTTTTTT; CDR3: CSVRGQGAEKLFF; V: TRBV29-1; size: NA; J: TRBJ1-4; D: TRBD1; length: 13
DNA: TGTGCCAGCTCACAAACGGGACAGGGAAATTACAATGAGCAGTTCTTC; CDR3: CASSQTGQGNYNEQFF; V: TRBV18; size: NA; J: TRBJ2-1; D: TRBD1; length: 16
DNA: TGCAGCGCAAAGGGAGCTAGCTCCAATGAGCAGTTCTTC; CDR3: CSAKGASSNEQFF; V: TRBV29-1; size: NA; J: TRBJ2-1; D: NA; length: 13
DNA: TGTGCCAGCAGCCTCCCCTCGCGTGATCTTACCATCACAGATACGCAGTATTTT; CDR3: CASSLPSRDLTITDTQYF; V: TRBV7-2; size: NA; J: TRBJ2-3; D: NA; length: 18
DNA: TGCGCCAGCAGTGCCGGACAGGCAACATCCTACGAGCAGTACTTC; CDR3: CASSAGQATSYEQYF; V: TRBV10-1; size: NA; J: TRBJ2-7; D: TRBD1; length: 15
DNA: TGTGCCTCCGGGACTGGGGACGTCACAGATACGCAGTATTTT; CDR3: CASGTGDVTDTQYF; V: TRBV30; size: NA; J: TRBJ2-3; D: NA; length: 14
DNA: TGTGCCAGCAGCTTGCCTGGGGGGTTTGGGTCACCCCTCCACTTT; CDR3: CASSLPGGFGSPLHF; V: TRBV11-2; size: NA; J: TRBJ1-6; D: NA; length: 15
DNA: TGTGCCAGCAGCTTAGATCTTGGGGGGGCGTCTGAAAAACTGTTTTTT; CDR3: CASSLDLGGASEKLFF; V: TRBV11-2; size: NA; J: TRBJ1-4; D: NA; length: 16